This T cell receptor beta chain was profiled in a study of T cell repertoires in cytomegalovirus infection. Study conclusions and caveats: HLA-C-restricted CMV-specific TCR beta clonotypes were dominant in the ex vivo response.

Each CDR3 protein is one row after TCRdb ran MiXCR on the reads. This table has roughly 500,000 distinct CDR3 sequences, 25% to 35% appearing once. This clonotype appeared many times. Its antigen is unidentified. Sequencing was performed on cultured PBMCs, taken from culture after CMV antigen stimulation. The clonotype comes from a human donor in good health (CMV status not recorded). Some clones in this sample may be carry-over from other donors' samples.

CDR3 sequence reads: CASSLVGGEGSGYTF. The CDR3 nucleotides read TGTGCCAGCAGTTTAGTCGGCGGGGAAGGGAGCGGCTACACCTTC. The rearrangement joins TRBV28 to TRBJ1-2; no definite D call. There are 15 residues in the CDR3. Germline V CDR1 and CDR2: MDHEN, SYDVKM. Trimming pared 2 bases from V and 8 bases from J, leaving 18 bases between.